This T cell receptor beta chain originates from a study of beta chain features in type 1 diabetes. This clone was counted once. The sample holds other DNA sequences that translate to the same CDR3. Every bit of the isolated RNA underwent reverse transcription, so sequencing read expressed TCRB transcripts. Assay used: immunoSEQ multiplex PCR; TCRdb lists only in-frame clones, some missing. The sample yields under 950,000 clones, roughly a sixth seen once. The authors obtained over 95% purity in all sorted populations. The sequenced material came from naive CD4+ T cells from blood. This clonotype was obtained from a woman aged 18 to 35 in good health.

The CDR3 DNA follows: TGTGCCAGCTCACCGCGAGACGAGCAGTACTTC. Translated: CASSPRDEQYF. The J gene is TRBJ2-7, the V gene TRBV18, with D hard to call. Germline loops: CDR1 KGHSH, CDR2 LQKENI. The CDR3 is 11 residues long. Trimming pared 3 bases from V and 5 bases from J, leaving 5 bases between.